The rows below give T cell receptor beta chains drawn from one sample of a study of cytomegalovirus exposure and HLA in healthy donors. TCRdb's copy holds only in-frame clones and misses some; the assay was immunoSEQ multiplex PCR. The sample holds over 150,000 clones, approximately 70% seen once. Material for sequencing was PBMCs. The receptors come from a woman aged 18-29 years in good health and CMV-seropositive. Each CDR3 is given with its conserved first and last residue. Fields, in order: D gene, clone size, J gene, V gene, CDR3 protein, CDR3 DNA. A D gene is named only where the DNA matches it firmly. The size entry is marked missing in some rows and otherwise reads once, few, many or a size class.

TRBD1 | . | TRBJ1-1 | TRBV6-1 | CASRPGQPLQAFF | TGTGCCTCACGACCGGGACAGCCACTGCAAGCTTTCTTT
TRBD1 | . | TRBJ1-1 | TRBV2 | CASSSDRANTEAFF | TGTGCCAGCAGTAGTGACAGGGCGAACACTGAAGCTTTCTTT
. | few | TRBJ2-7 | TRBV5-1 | CASSLDVQGRYEQYF | TGCGCCAGCAGCTTGGATGTGCAGGGGCGGTACGAGCAGTACTTC
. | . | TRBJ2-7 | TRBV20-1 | CSASDSYEQYF | TGCAGTGCCTCCGACAGCTACGAGCAGTACTTC
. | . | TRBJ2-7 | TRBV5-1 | CASSFLGAYEQYF | TGCGCCAGCAGCTTTCTGGGGGCCTATGAGCAGTACTTC
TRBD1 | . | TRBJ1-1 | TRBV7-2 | CASSPLTGTVNTEAFF | TGTGCCAGCAGCCCCCTGACCGGGACAGTGAACACTGAAGCTTTCTTT
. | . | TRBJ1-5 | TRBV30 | CAWSSGVDNQPQHF | TGTGCCTGGAGTTCAGGGGTAGACAATCAGCCCCAGCATTTT
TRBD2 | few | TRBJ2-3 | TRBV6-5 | CASRGGPYTQYF | TGTGCCAGTCGGGGGGGCCCGTATACGCAGTATTTT
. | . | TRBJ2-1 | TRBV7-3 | CASSLTGPRWDEQFF | TGTGCCAGCAGCTTAACGGGCCCCCGGTGGGATGAGCAGTTCTTC
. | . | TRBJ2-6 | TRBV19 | CASSMEARSGANVLTF | TGTGCCAGTAGTATGGAGGCCCGCTCTGGGGCCAACGTCCTGACTTTC
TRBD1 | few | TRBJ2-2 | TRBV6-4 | CASSDSIDRGFEELFF | TGTGCCAGCAGTGACTCGATCGACAGGGGGTTTGAGGAGCTGTTTTTT
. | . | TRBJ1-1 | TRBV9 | CASSDPRGWNTEAFF | TGTGCCAGCAGCGACCCCCGGGGATGGAACACTGAAGCTTTCTTT
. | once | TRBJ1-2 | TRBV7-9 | CASSLGGQLYYGYTF | TGTGCCAGCAGCTTAGGGGGGCAGCTTTACTATGGCTACACCTTC
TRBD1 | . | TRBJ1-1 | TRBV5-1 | CASSPGTGNTEAFF | TGCGCCAGCAGCCCGGGGACAGGAAACACTGAAGCTTTCTTT
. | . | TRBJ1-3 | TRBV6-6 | CASSSLFGGQATIYF | TGTGCCAGCAGTTCTCTTTTCGGGGGTCAAGCCACCATATATTTT
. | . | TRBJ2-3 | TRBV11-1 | CASSRRGTDTQYF | TGTGCCAGCAGTCGCAGGGGCACAGATACGCAGTATTTT
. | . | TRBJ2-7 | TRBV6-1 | CASSERGATPEQYF | TGTGCCAGCAGTGAACGGGGGGCTACACCCGAGCAGTACTTC
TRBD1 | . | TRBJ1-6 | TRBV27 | CASSTRQGLMPPLHF | TGTGCCAGCAGTACCCGACAGGGTTTGATGCCACCCCTCCACTTT
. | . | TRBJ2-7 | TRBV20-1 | CSASSGNEQYF | TGCAGTGCTAGTTCCGGGAACGAGCAGTACTTC
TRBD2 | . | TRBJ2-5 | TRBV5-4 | CASSDLAGGPLQYF | TGTGCCAGCAGCGACCTGGCGGGGGGCCCCTTACAGTACTTC
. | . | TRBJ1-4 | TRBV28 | CASSRTGPNEKLFF | TGTGCCAGCAGTCGTACAGGGCCTAATGAAAAACTGTTTTTT
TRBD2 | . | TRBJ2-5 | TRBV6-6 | CASKLAGEETQYF | TGTGCCAGCAAATTAGCGGGGGAAGAGACCCAGTACTTC
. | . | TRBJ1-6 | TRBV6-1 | CASIGRRVDSPLHF | TGTGCCAGCATCGGCCGCAGGGTCGATTCACCCCTCCACTTT
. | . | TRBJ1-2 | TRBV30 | CASTKGGISGYTF | TGTGCCTCAACGAAAGGGGGAATCAGTGGCTACACCTTC
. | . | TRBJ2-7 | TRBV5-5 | CASSLSGYEQYF | TGTGCCAGCAGCTTGTCCGGCTACGAGCAGTACTTC
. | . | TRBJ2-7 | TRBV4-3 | CASSQDRGYEQYF | TGCGCCAGCAGCCAAGATCGAGGCTACGAGCAGTACTTC
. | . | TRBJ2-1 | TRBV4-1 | CASSPHVGETSNEQFF | TGCGCCAGCAGCCCTCACGTCGGGGAGACTAGCAATGAGCAGTTCTTC
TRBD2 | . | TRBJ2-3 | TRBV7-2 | CASSQEIGLAGAADTQYF | TGTGCCAGCAGCCAAGAAATAGGACTAGCGGGGGCCGCAGATACGCAGTATTTT
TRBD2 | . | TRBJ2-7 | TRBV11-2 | CASSSGAGGRDEQYF | TGTGCCAGCAGCTCCGGGGCGGGGGGGCGGGACGAGCAGTACTTC
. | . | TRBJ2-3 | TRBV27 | CASSSVDTQYF | TGTGCCAGCAGTTCAGTGGATACGCAGTATTTT
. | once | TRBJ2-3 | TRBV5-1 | CASSLDSSTDTQYF | TGCGCCAGCAGCTTGGACAGTTCCACAGATACGCAGTATTTT
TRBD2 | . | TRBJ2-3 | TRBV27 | CASSNLLAGGTDTQYF | TGTGCCAGCAGTAACCTACTAGCGGGCGGCACAGATACGCAGTATTTT
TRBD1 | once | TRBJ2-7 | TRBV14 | CASSQWARQGVSYEQYF | TGTGCCAGCAGCCAGTGGGCGAGGCAGGGGGTCTCCTACGAGCAGTACTTC
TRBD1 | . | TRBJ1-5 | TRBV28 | CASTYLQGAQSNQPQHF | TGTGCCAGCACCTACCTACAGGGGGCGCAAAGCAATCAGCCCCAGCATTTT
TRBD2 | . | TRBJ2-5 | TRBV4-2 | CASSQEVAGGDQETQYF | TGTGCCAGCAGCCAAGAGGTAGCGGGGGGAGATCAAGAGACCCAGTACTTC
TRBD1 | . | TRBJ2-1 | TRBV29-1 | CSVGGDRANYNEQFF | TGCAGCGTTGGGGGGGACAGGGCAAATTACAATGAGCAGTTCTTC
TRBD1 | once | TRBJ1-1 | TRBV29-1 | CSVDTGGAKAFF | TGCAGCGTGGATACAGGGGGCGCGAAAGCTTTCTTT
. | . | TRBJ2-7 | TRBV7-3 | CASSLAPGSEQYF | TGTGCCAGCAGCCTGGCTCCGGGGTCCGAGCAGTACTTC
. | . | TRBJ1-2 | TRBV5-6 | CASSLTTPLLGDYGYTF | TGTGCCAGCAGCTTGACCACCCCCCTCCTAGGGGACTATGGCTACACCTTC
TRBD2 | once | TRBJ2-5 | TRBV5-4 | CASSFGTKVAETQYF | TGTGCCAGCAGCTTCGGGACTAAGGTGGCAGAGACCCAGTACTTC